Shown below are 32 T cell receptor beta chains from a single sample sequenced in a study of post-analysis software for immune sequencing data. Study-wide results and limits: When patients were compared with controls, 4 or 5 TRBV segments were more frequent, TRBV5-6, TRBV5-1 and TRBV20-1 among them.

Libraries were made from TCR beta cDNA, and they carried unique molecular identifiers. TCRdb redid the calling of the PCR reads with MiXCR, one entry per CDR3 protein. The data show hundreds of thousands of distinct CDR3 sequences, roughly 40% seen once. No antigen has been identified for these receptors. The sample was blood. The source of these receptors is a girl aged 10 to 17 with multiple sclerosis.

The rearrangement uses TRBV12-3 or TRBV12-4 and TRBJ2-3; D may match TRBD1 or TRBD2 (5 bases each). Trimming removed 5 bases from V and 2 bases from J, with 17 bases in between. The CDR3 is made up of 16 amino acids. CDR3 coding DNA: TGTGCCAGCAGTCCTGAGAGGGGAATCCCCACAGATACGCAGTATTTT. Its protein is CASSPERGIPTDTQYF.

The chain combines TRBV7-9 with TRBJ2-7; D is unresolved. V shed 5 bases and J shed 6 bases, with 23 bases lying between them. Germline CDR1 SEHNR, CDR2 FQNEAQ (reference sequence). The CDR3 runs 16 residues. CDR3 sequence: CASSPPGHPSVCEQYF. CDR3 sequence (DNA): TGTGCCAGCAGCCCCCCGGGTCACCCGAGCGTGTGCGAGCAGTACTTC. Full variable domain (rest looked up from reference TRBV7-9 and TRBJ2-7): DTGVSQNPRHKITKRGQNVTFRCDPISEHNRLYWYRQTLGQGPEFLTYFQNEAQLEKSRLLSDRFSAERPKGSFSTLEIQRTEQGDSAMYLCASSPPGHPSVCEQYFGPGTRLTVT.

V and J are TRBV9 and TRBJ1-2; TRBD1 matches at 7 bases. The ends lost 1 base at V and 2 bases at J; junction bases unmatched: 8. Per the germline V gene, CDR1 is SGDLS and CDR2 is YYNGEE. CDR3 length: 16 amino acids. CDR3 in DNA: TGTGCCAGCAGCGTAAGGCCCCAGGGGGAGAACTATGGCTACACCTTC. Translating it yields CASSVRPQGENYGYTF.

This clonotype was detected only a few times. The gene calls are TRBV6-5 and TRBJ2-3, with D unclear. Germline values: CDR1 MNHEY, CDR2 SVGAGI. The CDR3 spans 14 residues. Trimming shortened V by 9 bases and J by 2 bases, and 15 bases separated the two germline ends. CDR3 coding DNA: TGTGCCAGTGGGATGAACGGACCCACAGATACGCAGTATTTT. Translated, it gives CASGMNGPTDTQYF.

This clonotype was observed a few times. V is TRBV7-6 and J is TRBJ2-3, with D possibly being TRBD1 or TRBD2 (5 bases each). The CDR3 runs 18 residues. Trimming stripped 6 bases from V and 0 bases from J, with 22 bases between. Germline V gene lookup returns CDR1 SGHVS and CDR2 FNYEAQ. The CDR3 bases are TGTGCCAGCAGTTCATTAGGGGTAGCGTTCCTTAGCACAGATACGCAGTATTTT. This encodes CASSSLGVAFLSTDTQYF.

The chain couples TRBV5-6 to TRBJ1-2, with D perhaps matching TRBD1 (6 bases). The CDR3 covers 14 residues. The V and J ends lost 3 bases and 8 bases respectively, with 17 bases between them. In germline, CDR1 is SGHDT, CDR2 YYEEEE. For the CDR3, the DNA is TGTGCCAGCAGCTGCGCGACAGGCCAACAGGGCTACACCTTC. It specifies CASSCATGQQGYTF.

This chain links TRBV4-1 with TRBJ1-1; TRBD1 might be the D (5 bases). The CDR3 covers 15 residues. Per the germline V gene, CDR1 is MGHRA and CDR2 is YSYEKL. The V end was cut by 1 base, the J end by 0 bases, with 9 bases between. The CDR3: CASSQVQGMNTEAFF. The CDR3 DNA is TGCGCCAGCAGCCAAGTTCAGGGAATGAACACTGAAGCTTTCTTT.

This clonotype has a handful of counts. The rearrangement joins TRBV20-1 to TRBJ2-1, with 8 nucleotides matching TRBD2. V lost 6 bases, J lost 0 bases, and 4 bases stayed unmatched. This CDR3 has 14 residues. The germline V gene encodes CDR1 DFQATT and CDR2 SNEGSKA (reference sequence). The CDR3, as DNA: TGCAGTGCCACTAGCGGTAGCTCCTACAATGAGCAGTTCTTC. It translates to CSATSGSSYNEQFF.

This clonotype was counted a few times. V gene TRBV7-2 combines with J gene TRBJ2-5; 7 nucleotides match TRBD2. The ends lost 7 bases at V and 5 bases at J; junction bases unmatched: 4. Germline assignment: CDR1 SGHTA and CDR2 FQGNSA. This CDR3 is 12 amino acids long. CDR3 in amino acids: CASNGRGETQYF. Here the CDR3 DNA reads TGTGCCAGCAACGGGCGGGGGGAGACCCAGTACTTC.

This clonotype came up once. The genes are TRBV12-3 or TRBV12-4 and TRBJ2-3; 7 bases are shared with TRBD2. With V trimmed by 11 bases and J by 4 bases, 15 bases remained unmatched. The CDR3 totals 15 residues. CDR3 sequence: CASLRGGSRSDTQYF. The CDR3 region has the DNA TGTGCCTCCCTACGAGGCGGGAGTCGTTCAGATACGCAGTATTTT.

This chain links TRBV24-1 with TRBJ2-5; D may correspond to TRBD1 or TRBD2 (6 bases each). The CDR3 extends over 16 amino acids. Germline loops: CDR1 KGHDR, CDR2 SFDVKD. Trimming removed 4 bases from V and 1 base from J, with 15 bases in between. As DNA, the CDR3 is TGTGCCACCAGTGACAACCCCGGGGGCCTCCAAGAGACCCAGTACTTC. It codes for CATSDNPGGLQETQYF.

This clonotype was observed a few times. This chain joins TRBV29-1 and TRBJ2-4; tentative D call: TRBD2 (5 bases). Between the trimmed V and J ends, which lost 4 bases and 2 bases, there was a span of 12 bases. Germline lookup yields CDR1 SQVTM and CDR2 ANQGSEA. The CDR3 consists of 14 residues. The CDR3 DNA reads TGCAGCGTTGGCGGGTCCTTGACCAAAAACATTCAGTACTTC. It yields the protein CSVGGSLTKNIQYF. Complete variable domain (other parts from reference TRBV29-1 and TRBJ2-4): SAVISQKPSRDICQRGTSLTIQCQVDSQVTMMFWYRQQPGQSLTLIATANQGSEATYESGFVIDKFPISRPNLTFSTLTVSNMSPEDSSIYLCSVGGSLTKNIQYFGAGTRLSVL.

The rearrangement uses TRBV6-1 and TRBJ1-2; D is perhaps TRBD1 (5 bases). Germline-derived CDR1 and CDR2 are MNHNS and SASEGT. V lost 8 bases and J 5 bases, leaving 12 bases between the germline ends. The CDR3 length is 12 residues. CDR3 protein: CASGRALYGYTF. The CDR3 DNA sequence: TGTGCCAGCGGCAGGGCCCTTTATGGCTACACCTTC.

This clonotype has only a few counts. The CDR3 bases are TGTGCCAGCAGTGACGGACTAGCCGTCCACAATGAGCAGTTCTTC. Residues: CASSDGLAVHNEQFF. The chain links TRBV6-2 or TRBV6-3 to TRBJ2-1, with TRBD2 matching over 8 bases. V was pared by 5 bases and J by 5 bases, with 8 bases of the junction left unmatched. The CDR3 is made up of 15 amino acids. Germline CDR1 MNHEY, CDR2 SVGEGT.

This clonotype was picked up many times. J is TRBJ2-1 and V is TRBV20-1; 8 nucleotides align to TRBD2. Germline CDR1 is DFQATT and CDR2 is SNEGSKA (reference sequence). CDR3 length: 14 amino acids. V was clipped by 4 bases and J by 0 bases; unmatched bases: 2. The chain's CDR3 is CSATGTSSYNEQFF. The CDR3 bases are TGCAGTGCTACCGGGACTAGCTCCTACAATGAGCAGTTCTTC.

This sequence joins TRBV7-2 and TRBJ2-3; D call uncertain. V lost 6 bases and J lost 7, with 14 bases in between. The germline V gene has CDR1 SGHTA and CDR2 FQGNSA. This CDR3 spans 13 amino acids. Here the CDR3 reads CASSRLDGNTQYF. CDR3 sequence (DNA): TGTGCCAGCAGTAGGTTGGACGGAAATACGCAGTATTTT.

This chain links TRBV30 with TRBJ1-4; 10 nucleotides line up with TRBD1. With 2 bases clipped from V and 7 bases from J, the junction kept 7 bases outside the gene matches. The CDR3 is 15 amino acids. Germline CDR1 GTSNPN, CDR2 SVGIG (reference sequence). In nucleotides, the CDR3 is TGTGCCTGGAGTCAAGGACAGGGGGAGGGTGAAAAACTGTTTTTT. It translates to CAWSQGQGEGEKLFF.

The gene calls are TRBV6-5 and TRBJ2-5; 13 bases match TRBD2. This CDR3 spans 15 amino acids. The V gene end was trimmed by 6 bases and the J gene end by 4 bases; junction bases not matched to a gene: 5. The germline CDR1 and CDR2 sequences are MNHEY and SVGAGI. For the CDR3, the DNA is TGTGCCAGCAGCGTACTAGCGGGAGGGCTAGAGACCCAGTACTTC. Amino acid sequence: CASSVLAGGLETQYF.

This chain joins TRBV6-1 and TRBJ2-4; 7 bases line up with TRBD2. V was pared by 7 bases and J by 0 bases, with 9 bases of the junction left unmatched. This CDR3 spans 16 amino acids. The V gene's germline CDR1 is MNHNS and CDR2 SASEGT. For the CDR3, the DNA is TGTGCCAGCAAGGGGTGGGAGGGCCTAGCCAAAAACATTCAGTACTTC. It specifies CASKGWEGLAKNIQYF.

The chain has TRBV5-6 and TRBJ2-3; D might be TRBD2 (7 bases). Germline lookup yields CDR1 SGHDT and CDR2 YYEEEE. The CDR3 runs 16 residues. The V gene lost 1 base and the J gene lost 2 bases, with 14 bases spanning the gap. CDR3 DNA: TGTGCCAGCAGCTTGAGGGGGACTACATACACAGATACGCAGTATTTT. This gives the protein CASSLRGTTYTDTQYF.

This clonotype appeared once. The V call is TRBV7-8, the J call TRBJ1-2; a possible D gene is TRBD1 (6 bases). CDR3 length equals 15 residues. Trimming removed 1 base at V and 6 bases at J, with 15 bases between. Germline V gene data show CDR1 as SGHVS and CDR2 as FQNEAQ. CDR3 sequence: CASSLGFRGTDGYTF. The CDR3, as DNA: TGTGCCAGCAGCTTAGGATTTAGGGGGACGGATGGCTACACCTTC. Together with reference TRBV7-8 and TRBJ1-2, the CDR3 gives the full variable domain: GAGVSQSPRYKVAKRGQDVALRCDPISGHVSLFWYQQALGQGPEFLTYFQNEAQLDKSGLPSDRFFAERPEGSVSTLKIQRTQQEDSAVYLCASSLGFRGTDGYTFGSGTRLTVV.

CDR3 DNA sequence: TGTGCCAGCAGCCGGGAGCGGGGCTCCTACGAGCAGTACTTC. Amino acids: CASSRERGSYEQYF. The chain employs TRBV2 and TRBJ2-7; 7 bases line up with TRBD2. J lost 0 bases, V lost 6 bases, and 5 bases had no gene match. The CDR3 is 14 amino acids. Per the germline V gene, CDR1 is SNHLY and CDR2 is FYNNEI.

This chain connects TRBV5-5 to TRBJ2-3; 7 positions agree with TRBD2. Germline V lookup: CDR1 SGHKS, CDR2 YYEKEE (reference sequence). This CDR3 region has 16 residues. Trimming removed 0 bases from V and 2 bases from J; junction bases left unmatched: 6. CDR3 sequence: CASSLGGTSDTDTQYF. CDR3 DNA: TGTGCCAGCAGCTTGGGAGGAACTAGCGACACAGATACGCAGTATTTT.

The V call is TRBV2, the J call TRBJ2-7, with D perhaps matching TRBD2 (5 bases). The CDR3 extends over 14 amino acids. Trimming took 7 bases from V and 3 from J, leaving 16 bases between them. The germline V gene has CDR1 SNHLY and CDR2 FYNNEI. DNA for the CDR3: TGTGCCAGCAACCCGGGGTCTTCTAACTACGAGCAGTACTTC. It codes for CASNPGSSNYEQYF.

In its sample, this clonotype was seen a few times. This sequence joins TRBV4-1 and TRBJ2-1; the match to TRBD2 covers 7 bases. This CDR3 region has 13 residues. Germline values: CDR1 MGHRA, CDR2 YSYEKL. The ends lost 6 bases at V and 4 bases at J; junction bases unmatched: 3. This CDR3 reads CASRSGNYNEQFF. In DNA, the CDR3 is TGCGCCAGCAGGAGCGGGAATTACAATGAGCAGTTCTTC.

This clonotype was detected once. The chain combines TRBV10-3 with TRBJ2-2; 9 nucleotides match TRBD1. The germline V gene encodes CDR1 ENHRY and CDR2 SYGVKD. CDR3 size: 15 residues. The ends lost 3 bases at V and 7 bases at J; junction bases unmatched: 6. DNA of the CDR3: TGTGCCATCAGTGAAACGGGACAGGGCGGCGGGGAGCTGTTTTTT. It codes for CAISETGQGGGELFF.

The J gene is TRBJ2-1, the V gene TRBV7-8, with unresolved D. V lost 2 bases, J lost 6 bases, and 17 bases lay in between. The CDR3 totals 16 residues. Germline CDR1 SGHVS, CDR2 FQNEAQ. Here the CDR3 reads CASSLRVLSSRNEQFF. The CDR3 DNA reads TGTGCCAGCAGCTTACGGGTACTTAGCTCCCGCAATGAGCAGTTCTTC.

Worth noting for this clonotype: Germline is not matched at one junction end, which may reflect a read error. This chain joins TRBV12-3 or TRBV12-4 and TRBJ2-1; 13 nucleotides line up with TRBD2. The CDR3 runs 15 residues. CDR3 protein: CASRRGLAGYNGQFF. In DNA, the CDR3 is TGTGCCAGCAGGAGGGGACTAGCGGGATACAATGGGCAGTTCTTC.

The rearrangement links TRBV20-1 to TRBJ2-5; TRBD2 aligns across 9 bases. The germline V gene encodes CDR1 DFQATT and CDR2 SNEGSKA (reference sequence). V trimming: 6 bases; J trimming: 6 bases; junction bases outside the gene matches: 11. The CDR3 covers 14 residues. The CDR3: CSARSGRGSKTQYF. The CDR3 DNA is TGCAGTGCCCGTAGCGGGAGAGGCTCTAAGACCCAGTACTTC.

The rearrangement links TRBV12-3 or TRBV12-4 to TRBJ2-7; 8 nucleotides agree with TRBD2. The J call may be mistaken, given a closer DNA end match to TRBJ2-5. The length of the CDR3 is 17 residues. CDR3 in DNA: TGTGCCAGCAGTTTTGAAGGTCGCGGGAGGAGTAGAGAGACCCAGTACTTC. Its protein is CASSFEGRGRSRETQYF.

V usage is TRBV12-3 or TRBV12-4 and J usage is TRBJ2-4; D unresolved. The CDR3 contains 14 residues. The V gene lost 3 bases and the J gene lost 4 bases, with 10 bases spanning the gap. The DNA for the CDR3 is TGTGCCAGCAGTTTTCCGGCCAGAAAAAACATTCAGTACTTC. Encoded protein: CASSFPARKNIQYF.

J is TRBJ2-1 and V is TRBV7-2; 8 nucleotides match TRBD2. Germline CDR1 SGHTA, CDR2 FQGNSA. The CDR3 spans 14 residues. Trimming took 1 base from V and 7 from J; bases not matched to a gene: 3. CDR3 DNA sequence: TGTGCCAGCAGCTTAGGCGGGAGGAGAAATGAGCAGTTCTTC. Amino acid sequence: CASSLGGRRNEQFF.